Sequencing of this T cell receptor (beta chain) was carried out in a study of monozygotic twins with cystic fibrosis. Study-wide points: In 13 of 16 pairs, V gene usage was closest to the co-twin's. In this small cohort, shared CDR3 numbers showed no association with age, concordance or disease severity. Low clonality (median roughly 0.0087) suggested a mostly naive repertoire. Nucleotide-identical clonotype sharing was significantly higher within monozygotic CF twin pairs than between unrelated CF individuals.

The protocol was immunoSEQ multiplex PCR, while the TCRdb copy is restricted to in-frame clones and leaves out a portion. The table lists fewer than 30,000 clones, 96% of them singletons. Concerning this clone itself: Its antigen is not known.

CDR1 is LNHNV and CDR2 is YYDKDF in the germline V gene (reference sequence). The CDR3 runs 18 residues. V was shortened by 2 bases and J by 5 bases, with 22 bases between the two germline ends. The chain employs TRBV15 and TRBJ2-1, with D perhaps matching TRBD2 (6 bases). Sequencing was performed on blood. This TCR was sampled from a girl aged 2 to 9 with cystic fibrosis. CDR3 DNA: TGTGCCACCAGCAGATGGGGGTTCGGGGGTGTTTGGGACAATGAGCAGTTCTTC. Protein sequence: CATSRWGFGGVWDNEQFF.